This T cell receptor beta chain was obtained from a study of neurological immune-mediated disorders. Ten or more counts support this clonotype. cDNA synthesis was performed by 5'RACE with 10-nucleotide random UMIs. A single record per CDR3 protein comes from TCRdb applying MiXCR to the 5' RACE reads. The sample includes approximately 25,000 distinct CDR3 sequences, more than 20% of them seen just once. The CDR3 loop spans 15 amino acids. V lost 1 base, J lost 4 bases, and 3 bases stayed unmatched. CDR1 and CDR2 from the germline V gene are SGHTA and FQGTGA. The unsorted libraries originated from 2 million PBMCs that had been stored at -80 C.

The clonotype was recovered from a woman aged 60-75 years in good health. Sequenced input: PBMCs. The chain employs TRBV7-3 and TRBJ1-1, with 10 bases identical to TRBD1. CDR3 amino acids: CASSLSGTGVTEAFF. CDR3 in DNA: TGTGCCAGCAGCTTAAGTGGGACAGGGGTCACTGAAGCTTTCTTT.